Presented here are 24 T cell receptor beta chains from one specimen sequenced in a study of T-cell reconstitution after alpha-beta-depleted transplantation in children. Unique molecular identifiers were incorporated into the prepared TCRbeta library. TCRdb used MiXCR to reprocess the PCR reads, holding one entry per CDR3 protein. This table holds hundreds of thousands of distinct CDR3 sequences, 9.5% to 15% found once. The starting material was PBMCs from the stem cell graft donor, obtained from the stem cell graft. Receptor source: a human donor who donated a stem cell graft to a child with acute lymphoblastic leukemia.

The table lists this clonotype with many counts. The CDR3, as DNA: TGTGCCAGCAGGCCCTGGGGGTTGAACACTGAAGCTTTCTTT. Translating it yields CASRPWGLNTEAFF. This chain uses TRBV12-3 or TRBV12-4 with TRBJ1-1; weak D call: TRBD1 (5 bases). The length of the CDR3 is 14 residues. Trimming pared 6 bases from V and 0 bases from J, leaving 11 bases between.

In this sample, this clonotype turned up many times. The V call is TRBV11-2, the J call TRBJ2-3; no clear D gene. Germline assignment: CDR1 SGHAT and CDR2 FQNNGV. V dropped 6 bases and J dropped 4 bases, with 8 bases sitting between them. This CDR3 spans 12 amino acids. The CDR3: CASRFFADTQYF. The CDR3 region has the DNA TGTGCCAGCAGGTTTTTTGCAGATACGCAGTATTTT.

This chain links TRBV20-1 with TRBJ1-1; D possibly corresponds to TRBD1 (5 bases). V was clipped by 2 bases and J by 5 bases, with 12 bases between them. The length of the CDR3 is 13 residues. Per germline, CDR1 DFQATT and CDR2 SNEGSKA (reference sequence). This CDR3 is CSARRQGGTEAFF. CDR3 DNA: TGCAGTGCTAGAAGGCAGGGAGGAACTGAAGCTTTCTTT.

The sample holds many counts of this clonotype. The chain combines TRBV4-3 with TRBJ1-6, with 8 bases that match TRBD1. Germline CDR1 is LGHNA and CDR2 is YSLEER. The CDR3 covers 15 residues. V shed 3 bases, J shed 7 bases, and the junction held 5 bases outside the gene matches. CDR3 residues: CASSHPGTGNSPLHF. DNA for the CDR3: TGCGCCAGCAGCCACCCCGGGACAGGAAATTCACCCCTCCACTTT.

This clonotype was picked up many times. The chain has TRBV10-3 and TRBJ2-7, with 8 bases that match TRBD2. Germline lookup yields CDR1 ENHRY and CDR2 SYGVKD. This CDR3 has 15 amino acids. V was clipped by 3 bases and J by 4 bases; unmatched bases: 8. Written as DNA, the CDR3 is TGTGCCATCAGTGATAATCGGGAGGGCCGATACGAGCAGTACTTC. Its protein is CAISDNREGRYEQYF.

This clonotype was observed at least ten times. The CDR3 DNA follows: TGTGCCAGCAGCTCCAAACGGGACAGGGAAGAGACCCAGTACTTC. Residues: CASSSKRDREETQYF. The chain has TRBV7-9 and TRBJ2-5; 9 positions match TRBD1. CDR3 size: 15 residues. V lost 4 bases to trimming and J lost 3 bases; unmatched junction nucleotides: 6. In germline, CDR1 is SEHNR, CDR2 FQNEAQ (reference sequence). Supplemented by reference TRBV7-9 and TRBJ2-5, the full variable domain reads DTGVSQNPRHKITKRGQNVTFRCDPISEHNRLYWYRQTLGQGPEFLTYFQNEAQLEKSRLLSDRFSAERPKGSFSTLEIQRTEQGDSAMYLCASSSKRDREETQYFGPGTRLLVL.

This clonotype appeared many times. J is TRBJ1-5 and V is TRBV7-9, with D perhaps TRBD1 (6 bases). This CDR3 contains 16 residues. Germline V CDR1 and CDR2: SEHNR, FQNEAQ (reference sequence). V lost 7 bases and J lost 1, with 17 bases in between. The chain's CDR3 is CASTSGRGGSNQPQHF. The CDR3 bases are TGTGCCAGCACCTCAGGAAGGGGGGGAAGCAATCAGCCCCAGCATTTT. Filled out from reference TRBV7-9 and TRBJ1-5, the complete variable domain reads DTGVSQNPRHKITKRGQNVTFRCDPISEHNRLYWYRQTLGQGPEFLTYFQNEAQLEKSRLLSDRFSAERPKGSFSTLEIQRTEQGDSAMYLCASTSGRGGSNQPQHFGDGTRLSIL.

The chain links TRBV7-6 to TRBJ2-1; no definite D call. Germline loops: CDR1 SGHVS, CDR2 FNYEAQ. CDR3 length: 16 residues. V lost 1 base, J lost 0 bases, and 10 bases lay in between. The CDR3 DNA is TGTGCCAGCAGCTTAGAAATCAGTAGCTCCTACAATGAGCAGTTCTTC. Translated, it gives CASSLEISSSYNEQFF.

This clonotype was detected ten times or more. The chain employs TRBV29-1 and TRBJ2-7, with a tentative D call TRBD1 (6 bases). In germline, CDR1 is SQVTM, CDR2 ANQGSEA. Deletions cut 1 base from V and 3 bases from J, with 7 bases between. CDR3 length: 12 residues. CDR3 region: CSVEGQDYEQYF. DNA of the CDR3: TGCAGCGTTGAAGGACAGGACTACGAGCAGTACTTC.

This clonotype was observed many times. This chain uses TRBV27 with TRBJ2-3, with D maybe TRBD2 (5 bases). Between the trimmed V and J ends, which lost 3 bases and 4 bases, there was a span of 5 bases. This CDR3 is built from 12 residues. The germline V gene encodes CDR1 MNHEY and CDR2 SMNVEV (reference sequence). Here the CDR3 reads CASSFGADTQYF. DNA of the CDR3: TGTGCCAGCAGTTTCGGGGCAGATACGCAGTATTTT.

At least ten counts were recorded for this clonotype. The gene calls are TRBV5-1 and TRBJ2-6; D gene unclear. V was clipped by 4 bases and J by 1 base, with 12 bases between them. The V gene's germline CDR1 is SGHRS and CDR2 YFSETQ. The CDR3 sequence is 16 residues long. The CDR3 coding sequence is TGCGCCAGCAGCGCTTTTACCGGATCTGGGGCCAACGTCCTGACTTTC. It codes for CASSAFTGSGANVLTF.

This clonotype was counted ten times or more. The chain uses TRBV20-1 and TRBJ1-1, with unresolved D. V shed 0 bases and J shed 2 bases, with 10 bases lying between them. The V gene's germline CDR1 is DFQATT and CDR2 SNEGSKA (reference sequence). This CDR3 is 14 amino acids long. The CDR3 here is CSARDRAINTEAFF. The CDR3 bases are TGCAGTGCTAGAGATAGGGCCATCAACACTGAAGCTTTCTTT.

This clonotype has ten or more counts. This sequence joins TRBV10-3 and TRBJ1-6; D possibly corresponds to TRBD1 (6 bases). CDR1 is ENHRY and CDR2 is SYGVKD in the germline V gene. Between the trimmed V and J ends, which lost 2 bases and 10 bases, there was a span of 15 bases. The length of the CDR3 is 15 residues. CDR3 amino acids: CAISEPQGPESPLHF. CDR3 DNA sequence: TGTGCCATCAGTGAGCCACAGGGACCGGAGTCACCCCTCCACTTT.

The genes are TRBV7-2 and TRBJ1-2; 7 bases map to TRBD1. This CDR3 comprises 15 residues. With V trimmed by 7 bases and J by 4 bases, 12 bases remained unmatched. Germline V gives CDR1 SGHTA, CDR2 FQGNSA. This CDR3 reads CASIPRRDSGYGYTF. CDR3 coding DNA: TGTGCCAGCATTCCTCGCCGGGACAGTGGCTATGGCTACACCTTC.

This clonotype has a count of ten or more. The chain links TRBV13 to TRBJ2-1, with D possibly being TRBD1 or TRBD2 (5 bases each). Trimming removed 2 bases from V and 5 bases from J, with 16 bases in between. This CDR3 is built from 16 residues. Germline V gives CDR1 PRHDT, CDR2 FYEKMQ (reference sequence). This chain's CDR3 is CASSLRVRDLNNEQFF. CDR3 sequence (DNA): TGTGCCAGCAGCTTAAGGGTCCGGGACCTAAACAATGAGCAGTTCTTC. The full variable domain, rest sourced from reference TRBV13 and TRBJ2-1, is AAGVIQSPRHLIKEKRETATLKCYPIPRHDTVYWYQQGPGQDPQFLISFYEKMQSDKGSIPDRFSAQQFSDYHSELNMSSLELGDSALYFCASSLRVRDLNNEQFFGPGTRLTVL.

At least ten counts were recorded for this clonotype. J is TRBJ2-1 and V is TRBV11-2, with TRBD1 matching over 7 bases. CDR1 is SGHAT, CDR2 FQNNGV, per germline. The CDR3 totals 16 residues. After removal of 5 bases from V and 1 base from J, the junction contained 8 bases not matched to a gene. The DNA of the CDR3 is TGTGCCAGCAGCCAAGGGGGCTCGGCATCCTACAATGAGCAGTTCTTC. Translation gives CASSQGGSASYNEQFF. The entire variable domain, with the rest obtained from reference TRBV11-2 and TRBJ2-1, is as follows: EAGVAQSPRYKIIEKRQSVAFWCNPISGHATLYWYQQILGQGPKLLIQFQNNGVVDDSQLPKDRFSAERLKGVDSTLKIQPAKLEDSAVYLCASSQGGSASYNEQFFGPGTRLTVL.

This clonotype was found many times. The V call is TRBV7-2, the J call TRBJ2-7; 9 nucleotides agree with TRBD2. The CDR3 is 16 residues long. The V gene's germline CDR1 is SGHTA and CDR2 FQGNSA. J was trimmed by 4 bases and V by 1 base; bases with no gene match: 8. CDR3 region: CASSLEASGTRYEQYF. For the CDR3, the DNA is TGTGCCAGCAGCTTAGAGGCTAGCGGGACGAGATACGAGCAGTACTTC.

This clonotype was counted at least ten times. The rearrangement links TRBV20-1 to TRBJ2-5, with D possibly being TRBD1 (6 bases). Per germline, CDR1 DFQATT and CDR2 SNEGSKA (reference sequence). The germline V and J ends were trimmed by 4 bases and 1 base, with 10 bases remaining between them. This CDR3 region has 13 residues. CDR3 amino acids: CSATHRVQETQYF. Here the CDR3 DNA reads TGCAGTGCTACACACAGGGTCCAAGAGACCCAGTACTTC.

V gene TRBV25-1 combines with J gene TRBJ2-2; D is unresolved. The V gene's germline CDR1 is MGHDK and CDR2 SYGVNS. This CDR3 spans 15 amino acids. V was clipped by 1 base and J by 7 bases, with 13 bases between them. The CDR3 DNA reads TGTGCCAGCAGTGAATGGAGTACCTTGAGCGGGGAGCTGTTTTTT. Translating it yields CASSEWSTLSGELFF. The full variable domain, its missing parts supplied by reference TRBV25-1 and TRBJ2-2, is EADIYQTPRYLVIGTGKKITLECSQTMGHDKMYWYQQDPGMELHLIHYSYGVNSTEKGDLSSESTVSRIRTEHFPLTLESARPSHTSQYLCASSEWSTLSGELFFGEGSRLTVL.

This clonotype was counted between two and nine times. One end of the junction fails to match germline, which may point to a read error. This chain connects TRBV7-2 to TRBJ2-2; possibly TRBD2 for D (5 bases). CDR3 length: 17 residues. The germline CDR1 and CDR2 sequences are SGHTA and FQGNSA. CDR3 in amino acids: CASSLAGWGANTEELFF. CDR3 nucleotide sequence: TGTGCCAGCAGCTTAGCTGGGTGGGGAGCGAACACCGAGGAGCTGTTTTTT. The full variable domain, in which reference TRBV7-2 and TRBJ2-2 provide the parts outside the CDR3, is GAGVSQSPSNKVTEKGKDVELRCDPISGHTALYWYRQSLGQGLEFLIYFQGNSAPDKSGLPSDRFSAERTGGSVSTLTIQRTQQEDSAVYLCASSLAGWGANTEELFFGEGSRLTVL.

At least ten counts were recorded for this clonotype. The chain carries TRBV20-1 and TRBJ2-7; 7 bases are a match to TRBD1. CDR1 DFQATT and CDR2 SNEGSKA come from the germline V gene (reference sequence). The CDR3 extends over 12 amino acids. V was clipped by 7 bases and J by 3 bases; unmatched bases: 6. CDR3 sequence (DNA): TGCAGTGAGAGGGACAGAGGCTACGAGCAGTACTTC. Protein: CSERDRGYEQYF.

As regards this clonotype: Possible read error: a much larger clone is one base away. The chain couples TRBV29-1 to TRBJ2-1; TRBD1 agrees at 7 bases. CDR3 length: 17 amino acids. Germline values: CDR1 SQVTM, CDR2 ANQGSEA. J was trimmed by 2 bases and V by 7 bases; bases with no gene match: 17. The CDR3 is CSAPGQRGPEAYNEQFF. CDR3 nucleotide sequence: TGCAGCGCTCCGGGACAGAGAGGTCCGGAGGCCTACAATGAGCAGTTCTTC.

This clonotype showed up just a few times. The CDR3 reads CAWSVQGSLYGYTF. In DNA form, the CDR3 reads TGTGCCTGGAGTGTACAGGGTTCCCTCTATGGCTACACCTTC. This chain links TRBV30 with TRBJ1-2; D possibly corresponds to TRBD1 (6 bases). V was trimmed by 0 bases and J by 4 bases, leaving 12 bases between them. Per the germline V gene, CDR1 is GTSNPN and CDR2 is SVGIG (reference sequence). The CDR3 runs to 14 residues.

This clonotype was seen only a few times. The chain has TRBV20-1 and TRBJ2-7, with D perhaps being TRBD1 or TRBD2 (5 bases each). V was cut by 3 bases and J by 3 bases, with 15 bases left in between. The CDR3 loop spans 14 amino acids. Germline CDR1 is DFQATT and CDR2 is SNEGSKA (reference sequence). CDR3 amino acids: CSASRDGSLYEQYF. In nucleotides, the CDR3 is TGCAGTGCTAGTCGGGACGGGTCCCTCTACGAGCAGTACTTC.